A selection of T cell receptor beta chains follows, all from one sample in a study of control samples from healthy donors and cancer patients. The protocol was immunoSEQ multiplex PCR, while the TCRdb copy is restricted to in-frame clones and leaves out a portion. In the table there are some 170,000 clones, about 94% of which are singletons. Input material: PBMCs. The receptors were sampled from a man between 60 and 75 years old with colorectal cancer. CDR3s leave out the opening cysteine and the closing phenylalanine or tryptophan.

v_call	j_call	cdr3_length	cdr3_aa
TRBV7-2	TRBJ2-3	11	ASSLISPDTQY
TRBV12-3/TRBV12-4	TRBJ2-3	11	ASSRFGTDTQY
TRBV7-2	TRBJ2-5	13	ASSLSSDTQETQY
TRBV5-1	TRBJ2-3	15	ASSLGLAGGQTDTQY
TRBV27	TRBJ2-5	10	ASTGAGETQY
TRBV2	TRBJ1-1	13	ASSQGPVMGTEAF
TRBV18	TRBJ1-4	11	ASSGQGHEKLF
TRBV14	TRBJ1-1	11	ASSRGSGTEAF
TRBV2	TRBJ1-2	12	ASSGQGARYGYT
TRBV3-1/TRBV3-2	TRBJ1-4	15	ASSRQPGGGLSEKLF
TRBV5-1	TRBJ1-1	11	ASQDGGGTEAF
TRBV19	TRBJ1-2	11	ASTRERNYGYT
TRBV28	TRBJ1-2	12	ASSLEGQGIGYT
TRBV6-5	TRBJ1-2	13	ASSTGQGALGGYT
TRBV5-6	TRBJ2-7	12	ASSLLAGAYEQY
TRBV2	TRBJ1-1	11	ASRGQFNTEAF
TRBV18	TRBJ1-5	14	ASSPPGQGRHQPQH
TRBV19	TRBJ2-7	10	ASSIGSYEQY
TRBV21-1	TRBJ1-3	13	ASSKHWGLRNTIY
TRBV19	TRBJ2-1	13	ASSVGQGAYNEQF
TRBV7-9	TRBJ1-1	12	ASSPFREDTEAF
TRBV18	TRBJ1-3	13	ASSPPSAAGNTIY
TRBV6-5	TRBJ2-7	12	ASSSGGSSYEQY
TRBV6-5	TRBJ1-3	14	ASSYGRASSGNTIY
TRBV7-2	TRBJ2-1	13	ASSSQGSSYNEQF
TRBV3-1/TRBV3-2	TRBJ1-4	12	ASSPRGEGEKLF
TRBV6-6	TRBJ1-1	13	ASSYPGTTNTEAF
TRBV19	TRBJ2-7	13	ASSMGSGGSSEQY
TRBV7-9	TRBJ1-3	12	ASSPGSGGDTIY
TRBV5-6	TRBJ1-1	11	ASSFRGGTEAF
TRBV28	TRBJ1-6	14	ASSFWTGVQKGPLH